The entry below gives a single T cell receptor beta chain sequence along with its context. The target of this receptor is not known. No qualities accompany the bases; no much larger clone lies one base away. The library was obtained by the immunoSEQ multiplex PCR assay. A mixture of 60 forward primers for TCR Vbeta segments and 13 reverse primers for TCR Jbeta segments was used in the multiplex PCR. A multiplex PCR assay on genomic DNA amplified the CDR3 region of rearranged TCR beta genes. On the Illumina HiSeq System, the amplified TCR beta libraries were sequenced as 87-base-pair reads. The authors' pipeline ran thus. A later analysis tallied 70 million to 100 million unique TCR beta chains across the 640 or so repertoires, and around 12 million of those chains were shared by two or more donors. Raw reads were error-corrected and collapsed into unique sequences by a nearest-neighbor algorithm in which closely related sequences were merged to remove PCR and sequencing errors. To assign V, D and J gene segments, CDR3 sequences were aligned to IMGT reference sequences. For a sequence to be retained, a match of at least six nucleotides to both a V gene segment and a J gene segment was required. Rearrangements were classified as productive when the CDR3 lacked stop codons and remained in frame with V and J, and all other rearrangements were classified as non-productive. CDR3 was defined according to IMGT convention as the region running from the second conserved V-encoded cysteine to the conserved J-encoded phenylalanine. In an earlier analysis of more than 550 of the donors, sequences lacking an unambiguous match to a single V gene segment were excluded. In an earlier analysis of several hundred of the donors, a V segment was called functional when productive rearrangements were above 56.7%, and segregating when the standard deviation between donors exceeded 5%. A statistical classification framework was built to diagnose cytomegalovirus status from the catalog of TCR beta chain sequences. In a later analysis, TCR nucleotide sequences were compared against IMGT/GENE-DB human TR gene sequences so that V and J genes could be assigned. In a later analysis, CDR3 sequences and most-parsimonious VDJ recombination scenarios were assigned using the TCRdist pipeline. In a later analysis, every TCR beta chain was defined by the combination of its CDR3 amino acid sequence and its V-gene family, and reads without a unique V-gene family were dropped. A later analysis removed roughly 590 highly shared, low-generation-probability nucleotide sequences to deal with suspected cross-contamination and a sequencing artifact. In a later analysis, a clonal expansion index was calculated for each public chain from normalized within-repertoire ranks of inferred template counts. In a later analysis, generation probabilities were computed with a VDJ recombination model fitted to out-of-frame rearrangements, and the resulting probabilities were checked against IGoR. Hypergeometric tests were used in a later analysis to score TCR-TCR, TCR-HLA and TCR-CMV co-occurrence, with a repertoire-size bias correction applied to the TCR pairs. A later analysis estimated false discovery rates by permuting HLA or CMV assignments 20 times. In a later analysis, co-occurring TCRs were grouped using DBSCAN, with TCRdist sequence similarity added in when clustering inside HLA-allele-positive subsets. For co-occurrence clustering, repertoires with fewer than 30,000 or more than 120,000 public chains were excluded, along with a handful of repertoires with anomalous nucleotide sharing. TCRdb provides this immuneACCESS table in a form limited to in-frame rearrangements. Some clones are lacking; in checked studies, under half of them reflect an unresolved V gene, and why the rest are absent is not known. D and trimming were read from the DNA, whereas the V and J calls and clone size are those reported in that table. This sample has under 200,000 clones in its table, and over 80% of those were observed once. 1.5% of the sample comes from the top ten.

In total, just over 650 healthy bone marrow donors made up the cohort. All cohort members were sampled while nominally healthy, although unrecorded immune exposures were likely present. The donor tested CMV seropositive, placing the donor among the 250 to 350 seropositive members of the cohort. Every donor gave a peripheral blood sample, and the peripheral blood mononuclear cells from that sample were used for TCR beta sequencing. The Qiagen DNeasy Blood Extraction Kit was used to extract genomic DNA from the blood cell samples. Relative to germline, V is 3 bases shorter and J is 0 bases shorter, with 3 bases between their ends. The germline V gene (reference sequence) yields MNHEY for CDR1 and SMNVEV for CDR2. The CDR3 sequence holds 13 residues, the cysteine and phenylalanine included. Only the CDR3 DNA stays, 39 bases, in frame from base 1. These data originate in a study of cytomegalovirus exposure and HLA in healthy donors (TCRdb year 2017). A note on the overall study: An earlier analysis of 550 to 700 of the donors reported roughly 270 Gb of sequence data and some 120 million unique TCR beta sequences from 150 million to 200 million T cells. An early release that covered some 640 HLA-typed donors contained about 290 gigabases of sequencing data and approximately 85 million unique TCR sequences. The genetic ancestry cluster associated with self-reported Caucasian donors included 70% to 85% of the roughly 410 genotyped donors. The study was designed to test whether signatures of past pathogen exposure could be identified by cataloging public T cell receptors. Using immunosequencing, the study profiled T cell repertoires from 666 subjects and related those repertoires to cytomegalovirus serostatus. Besides the first cohort of approximately 670 subjects, a separate validation cohort made up of 120 different subjects was used. To predict cytomegalovirus infection status, the study brought together high-throughput TCR immunosequencing, statistical association of individual TCRs with disease status, and machine learning. In a later analysis, previously published TCR beta repertoires from 600 to 850 donors were re-analyzed and high-resolution HLA genotyping was added so that TCR occurrence patterns could be studied. Rather than drawing on any new phenotypic data, the later analysis identified candidate immune exposures from TCR beta sequences and the way those sequences occurred across donors. To decide whether each TCR beta V gene segment behaved as functional or pseudogenic, an earlier analysis of some 600 of the donors relied on high-throughput TCR beta sequencing. Donor age, sex, ethnicity and CMV serostatus were collected together with the repertoire data. Genome-wide SNP genotypes for about 65% of the 666 donors were used in a later genetic analysis, which treated that subset as a discovery cohort. Every discovery cohort repertoire had been produced on one sequencing platform. Class I and class II HLA loci were covered by the typing at four-digit resolution. The number of donors typed differed by locus, with about 629-630 for A, B, C, DRB1 and DQB1, 522 for DQA1, nearly 610 for DPA1, and around 430 for DPB1. Roughly five DR-DQ haplotypes were handled as single units for association and clustering, since linkage in the cohort was strong. Across roughly 420 genotyped donors of the cohort, an average of about 220,000 unique TCR beta nucleotide sequences per donor were sequenced, and approximately 19% of those sequences were non-productive.

Study-level results and caveats: When HLA alleles, especially DR and DQ, strongly co-occurred, attributing TCR associations to individual alleles was difficult. In a later analysis, several top co-occurrence clusters were reported to appear linked to parvovirus B19, influenza, CMV and Epstein-Barr virus. A cluster of highly shared sequence variants was judged likely to be a technical artifact of the sequencing pipeline. In a later genetic analysis, a missense DCLRE1C variant was associated with V-gene and J-gene trimming of TCR beta chains, and the association was replicated in an independent cohort. In vitro tests confirmed that three of the cytomegalovirus-associated TCR beta chains recognize cytomegalovirus antigens. The 87-base-pair reads could not distinguish some IMGT-functional V segments, including TRBV6-2 and TRBV6-3, so those segments were excluded. About 17 rarely observed V segments, including chromosome 9 orphons, were excluded from the earlier analysis of about 610 of the donors because counts were too low. The presence/absence analyses assumed that sequencing depth was roughly uniform across donors, and that assumption may not be true. According to a later analysis, TCR association rates differed among HLA loci, with DRB1 alleles showing the most associated TCRs and HLA-C alleles showing the fewest. The cohort was sequenced for TCR beta chains only, and without alpha or paired-chain data the features that could be detected were limited. Correlated functional status among segregating V segments might be attributable to linkage disequilibrium, but an unknown experimental factor could not be ruled out. Specific HLA alleles were associated with 16,951 TCR beta sequences at a false discovery rate of 0.05 in a later analysis. A total of 150 to 200 TCR beta chains were listed by the study as associated with cytomegalovirus. In a later analysis, most CMV-associated TCR beta chains were found to appear HLA-restricted, with HLA associations seemingly driven largely by CMV exposure. Because some donors lacked HLA typing at each locus, the association tests relied only on the typed subset. Cytomegalovirus status was reported to be diagnosed by the classifier with high specificity and sensitivity in both the original and validation cohorts. According to the authors, the approach could potentially be generalized to other disease states and immunological phenotypes. In an earlier analysis of around 600 of the donors, most TCR beta V segments appeared in productive rearrangements about 87% or about 30% of the time, broadly matching IMGT annotations. According to a later genetic analysis, donors in an Asian-associated ancestry cluster had fewer N-insertions in productive TCRs than the approximately 710-donor mean. Most TCR sequences were seen in very few donors, while some public TCRs were found in many individuals. A further reported finding was that TCR beta sequences accurately predicted the HLA-A and HLA-B alleles for most subjects in the first cohort. In a later analysis, HLA-associated TCR beta chains showed more clonal expansion and lower generation probabilities than non-associated chains that were equally common. CMV serostatus was the only immune exposure information available for the cohort.

This sequence was found in a girl aged 5-17 years in good health and CMV-seropositive. This chain is built from TRBV27 and TRBJ2-1; confidence is insufficient to name the D gene. The specimen sequenced was PBMCs. The CDR3 region reads CASSFSSYNEQFF. The base sequence is TGTGCCAGCAGTTTCAGCTCCTACAATGAGCAGTTCTTC.